This T cell receptor beta chain emerged from a study of Graves' ophthalmopathy and Graves' hyperthyroidism. General observations from the study: As the model predicted ophthalmopathy progression, it achieved a sensitivity of around 70% and a specificity of more than 72%. The 13-signature model separated ophthalmopathy from stable hyperthyroidism at around 90% sensitivity and roughly 81% specificity.

The table lists this clonotype with many counts. Its target is unknown. RNA transcripts were the template, and TCR beta CDR3 regions were amplified from them. RT-PCR in the first round used HTBI primers; a second-round multiplex PCR followed. MiXCR, run by TCRdb on the multiplex PCR reads, gives a single entry per CDR3 protein. The sample lists over 150,000 distinct CDR3 sequences; approximately 38% were seen once. Germline V gene sequence: CDR1 KGHSH, CDR2 LQKENI. Deletions cut 1 base from V and 0 bases from J, with 10 bases between. The CDR3 totals 16 residues. The chain links TRBV18 to TRBJ1-3, with TRBD1 as a possible D gene (5 bases). The TCR sequence derives from a woman aged 40 to 49 with Graves' ophthalmopathy. The sequenced sample consisted of peripheral blood. The CDR3: CASSPQGTSSGNTIYF. The CDR3 bases are TGTGCCAGCTCACCACAGGGGACCAGCTCTGGAAACACCATATATTTT.